This TCR beta chain is from a study of control samples from healthy donors and cancer patients. TCRdb's copy holds only in-frame clones and misses some; the assay was immunoSEQ multiplex PCR. The table shows 170,000 or so clones, with approximately 94% occurring only once. The CDR3 consists of 16 residues. The V segment lost 1 base and the J segment 3 bases; nucleotides outside the gene matches: 2. CDR1 is SGHVS, CDR2 FNYEAQ, per germline. The count of this clone is one. This receptor was identified in a woman between 18 and 29 years old in good health. The sequenced sample was blood. The V call is TRBV7-6, the J call TRBJ2-3; TRBD2 aligns across 12 bases. The CDR3 coding sequence is TGTGCCAGCAGCTTAGGCACTAGCGGGGGGACAGATACGCAGTATTTT. This gives the protein CASSLGTSGGTDTQYF.